Here is one T cell receptor (beta chain) with its context. Its antigen remains unidentified. The ends lost 4 bases at V and 6 bases at J; junction bases unmatched: 8. CDR1 and CDR2 from the germline V gene are SGHRS and YFSETQ. The CDR3 length is 14 residues. Reverse transcribing all isolated RNA meant expressed TCRB transcripts were sequenced. Sequenced by immunoSEQ multiplex PCR; TCRdb stores in-frame clones only, minus some. This table holds around 40,000 clones, roughly 70% found once. This specimen belongs to a study of beta chain features in type 1 diabetes. Study as a whole: Sorted cell examination encompassed roughly 110,000,000 cells across all samples.

Regarding the study as a whole: Within patients, naive, central memory and Treg TCRB repertoires seemed more similar than within healthy donors. TCRB CDR3 length was moderately but significantly reduced in all four CD4+ subsets of Type 1 diabetes patients.

The J gene is TRBJ1-1, the V gene TRBV5-1, with 8 nucleotides matching TRBD1. The clonotype originates from a woman younger than 30 with type 1 diabetes. The sample comprised Tregs from blood. CDR3 region: CASSQTGGKPEAFF. DNA for the CDR3: TGCGCCAGCAGCCAAACAGGGGGTAAACCTGAAGCTTTCTTT.